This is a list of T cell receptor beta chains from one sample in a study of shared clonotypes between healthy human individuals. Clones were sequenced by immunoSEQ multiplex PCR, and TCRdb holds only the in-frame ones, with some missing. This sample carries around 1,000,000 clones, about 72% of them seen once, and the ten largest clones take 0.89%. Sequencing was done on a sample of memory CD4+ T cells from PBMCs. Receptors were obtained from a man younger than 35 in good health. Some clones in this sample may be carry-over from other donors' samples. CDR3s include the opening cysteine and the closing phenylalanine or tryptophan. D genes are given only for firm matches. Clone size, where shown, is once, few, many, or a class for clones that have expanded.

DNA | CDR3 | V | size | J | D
TGTGCCATCAACCCCAGACAGGAGAACTATGGCTACACCTTC | CAINPRQENYGYTF | TRBV10-3 | NA | TRBJ1-2 | NA
TGTGCCAGCAGTTTGAGGGGCGGGGATGAGCAGTTCTTC | CASSLRGGDEQFF | TRBV28 | NA | TRBJ2-1 | NA
TGTGCCAGCTCGGGACGGTCCGACTCTGGAAACACCATATATTTT | CASSGRSDSGNTIYF | TRBV18 | NA | TRBJ1-3 | NA
TGCGCCAGCAGCTGGGACAGTGAAGCTAACTATGGCTACACCTTC | CASSWDSEANYGYTF | TRBV5-1 | NA | TRBJ1-2 | TRBD1
TGTGCCACCAGCAGAGCCGTTGTTCGGGACAGGGGTTACGAGCAGTACTTC | CATSRAVVRDRGYEQYF | TRBV15 | few | TRBJ2-7 | TRBD1
TGCAGCGTCCCGGACTACACAGATACGCAGTATTTT | CSVPDYTDTQYF | TRBV29-1 | NA | TRBJ2-3 | NA
TGTGCCAGCAGCTTCGGGTGGGGTGAGCAGTTCTTC | CASSFGWGEQFF | TRBV7-9 | NA | TRBJ2-1 | NA
TGTGCCAGCAGCCTCGGGTTTAAAAACACTGAAGCTTTCTTT | CASSLGFKNTEAFF | TRBV21-1 | few | TRBJ1-1 | NA
TGCGCCAGCAGCCCGGGACTAGTAGGCTACGAGCAGTACTTC | CASSPGLVGYEQYF | TRBV5-1 | NA | TRBJ2-7 | TRBD2
TGTGCCAGCTCGCAAGGACAAGGGGCTGAAAAACTGTTTTTT | CASSQGQGAEKLFF | TRBV18 | NA | TRBJ1-4 | NA
TGCAGCGTTCGGCCTAGCGGGAAGGATGAGCAGTTCTTC | CSVRPSGKDEQFF | TRBV29-1 | NA | TRBJ2-1 | TRBD2
TGTGCCTGGAGTGGGACAGGGGGCGCGGGTCCCACTGAAGCTTTCTTT | CAWSGTGGAGPTEAFF | TRBV30 | NA | TRBJ1-1 | TRBD1
TGCAGCGCCGAGCGGGAGATCGCAGATACGCAGTATTTT | CSAEREIADTQYF | TRBV29-1 | NA | TRBJ2-3 | TRBD2
TGTGCCAGCAGCTCTAGCGGAGGTTTCGGTGAGCAGTTCTTC | CASSSSGGFGEQFF | TRBV5-6 | NA | TRBJ2-1 | TRBD2
TGTGCCAGCAGCTTAGTAGTAGGCAGGGGTCCCTACGAGCAGTACTTC | CASSLVVGRGPYEQYF | TRBV11-2 | NA | TRBJ2-7 | NA
TGTGCCAGCAGCCCCGACAAACGTCACTACGAGCAGTACTTC | CASSPDKRHYEQYF | TRBV7-8 | NA | TRBJ2-7 | NA
TGTGCCAGCAGCTTAGCCCCCGGGGCCTACGAGCAGTACTTC | CASSLAPGAYEQYF | TRBV11-2 | NA | TRBJ2-7 | NA
TGTGCCTGGAGTCTAGGGGGCCTTCGTGGCTACACCTTC | CAWSLGGLRGYTF | TRBV30 | NA | TRBJ1-2 | TRBD1
TGTGCCCGCAGGGGGGTGGCGAGGAACACTGAAGCTTTCTTT | CARRGVARNTEAFF | TRBV11-3 | NA | TRBJ1-1 | TRBD1
TGTGCCAGCATGTACTCCTACGAGCAGTACTTC | CASMYSYEQYF | TRBV2 | NA | TRBJ2-7 | NA
TGTGCCAGCAGTGGGAGGACAGGGAAAGAAAAACTGTTTTTT | CASSGRTGKEKLFF | TRBV25-1 | NA | TRBJ1-4 | TRBD1
TGTGCCAGCAGACTAGCGAGCAAAGAGACCCAGTACTTC | CASRLASKETQYF | TRBV7-3 | NA | TRBJ2-5 | TRBD2
TGTGCCAGCACGAATACCGGGACACGCTCTGGAAACACCATATATTTT | CASTNTGTRSGNTIYF | TRBV28 | NA | TRBJ1-3 | NA
TGTGCCAGCAGCGCGGAAGGGGGGGGCCAGCCCCAGCATTTT | CASSAEGGGQPQHF | TRBV5-6 | NA | TRBJ1-5 | NA
TGTGCCAGCAGCTTTCCAAAGGGGGGGAGTGCCGTGGAGACCCAGTACTTC | CASSFPKGGSAVETQYF | TRBV7-9 | NA | TRBJ2-5 | NA
TGTGCCAGCAGCTCCGGACAGGGGGGGAACACCGGGGAGCTGTTTTTT | CASSSGQGGNTGELFF | TRBV7-9 | NA | TRBJ2-2 | TRBD1
TGTGCCAGCAGCTGGAAAGACAGGTTCAGCTCTGGAAACACCATATATTTT | CASSWKDRFSSGNTIYF | TRBV7-8 | once | TRBJ1-3 | NA
TGTGCCAGCAGACCCCCAAGCGGGAGATCGCACGAGCAGTACTTC | CASRPPSGRSHEQYF | TRBV6-1 | NA | TRBJ2-7 | TRBD2
TGTGCCAGCAGCTTGAATCTCGGCGGGCCGCGCGACGAGCAGTACTTC | CASSLNLGGPRDEQYF | TRBV5-6 | once | TRBJ2-7 | NA
TGCGCCAGCAGCTTGGTAGGTGAAGTCTCCTACAATGAGCAGTTCTTC | CASSLVGEVSYNEQFF | TRBV5-1 | once | TRBJ2-1 | NA
TGTGCCAGCAGTTCCCCCGCGGGTTCCGTGGGAGGGGGAAGCACAGATACGCAGTATTTT | CASSSPAGSVGGGSTDTQYF | TRBV28 | few | TRBJ2-3 | NA
TGCGCCAGCAGCCCGGGACAGGGCCCAAATCAGCCCCAGCATTTT | CASSPGQGPNQPQHF | TRBV5-1 | NA | TRBJ1-5 | TRBD1
TGTGCCAGCAGCTTGCGGCAGGGTGGCGCGAACACTGAAGCTTTCTTT | CASSLRQGGANTEAFF | TRBV5-4 | NA | TRBJ1-1 | NA
TGTGCCAGCGGTCCAAATAGCGGATTAGCCTACAATGAGCAGTTCTTC | CASGPNSGLAYNEQFF | TRBV5-4 | few | TRBJ2-1 | NA
TGTGCCAGCTCACCAGGGGTTCGGACAGGCCCCGGGACCTACACCTTC | CASSPGVRTGPGTYTF | TRBV18 | NA | TRBJ1-2 | TRBD1
TGCGCCAGCAGCTTGGAGGGGATCCACATGAACACTGAAGCTTTCTTT | CASSLEGIHMNTEAFF | TRBV5-1 | NA | TRBJ1-1 | NA
TGTGCCGTGATTGGGGACACTGAAGCTTTCTTT | CAVIGDTEAFF | TRBV10-3 | NA | TRBJ1-1 | NA
TGTGCCAGCAGCAGGAGGACAGAGGAAGATACGCAGTATTTT | CASSRRTEEDTQYF | TRBV21-1 | NA | TRBJ2-3 | NA
TGTGCCAGCAGTGACCGGGACAGGGTGCGCGAGCAGTACTTC | CASSDRDRVREQYF | TRBV6-5 | NA | TRBJ2-7 | TRBD1
TGTGCCAGCAGTGCAGAGACAGATACGCAGTATTTT | CASSAETDTQYF | TRBV2 | NA | TRBJ2-3 | NA
TGCGCCAGCAGCCTCGGGACAGGGGCTCAGCCCCAGCATTTT | CASSLGTGAQPQHF | TRBV5-1 | few | TRBJ1-5 | TRBD1
TGTGCCAGCAGCCTAGGACAGGCACAAGAAGAGACCCAGTACTTC | CASSLGQAQEETQYF | TRBV7-9 | NA | TRBJ2-5 | TRBD1
TGTGCCAGCTCCTCTGGGTCCTTCTACGAGCAGTACTTC | CASSSGSFYEQYF | TRBV18 | NA | TRBJ2-7 | NA
TGTGCCAGCAGCCAAGAGGCAGGGACGAAGCAGTACTTC | CASSQEAGTKQYF | TRBV14 | NA | TRBJ2-7 | NA
TGTGCCAGCAGTGAACCAGGGATGGATAGCAATCAGCCCCAGCATTTT | CASSEPGMDSNQPQHF | TRBV6-1 | NA | TRBJ1-5 | NA
TGTGCCAGCAGCGTAGTCCTAGCGGGACTCGATGAGCAGTTCTTC | CASSVVLAGLDEQFF | TRBV9 | NA | TRBJ2-1 | TRBD2
TGTGCCAGCAAGCTTCTTACTTCGGCAGATTATGGCTACACCTTC | CASKLLTSADYGYTF | TRBV2 | NA | TRBJ1-2 | NA
TGCGCCAGCAGCTTGGAGGGTGACAGGAACACCGGGGAGCTGTTTTTT | CASSLEGDRNTGELFF | TRBV5-1 | NA | TRBJ2-2 | NA
TGCAGCGTTAGGTTGATCCCCGGGGAGCTGTTTTTT | CSVRLIPGELFF | TRBV29-1 | NA | TRBJ2-2 | NA
TGTGCCATCAACCGCGGCGGACCTAATGAAAAACTGTTTTTT | CAINRGGPNEKLFF | TRBV10-3 | many | TRBJ1-4 | NA
TGTGCCAGCCAGGACAGCCAAAATTCCCTTGTCGGCTATGGCTACACCTTC | CASQDSQNSLVGYGYTF | TRBV28 | once | TRBJ1-2 | NA
TGTGCCAGCAGCCCCCAGGGGAAAGATACGCAGTATTTT | CASSPQGKDTQYF | TRBV7-9 | NA | TRBJ2-3 | NA
TGTGCCAGCAGTGAGCGAGACCACTATGGCTACACCTTC | CASSERDHYGYTF | TRBV6-1 | NA | TRBJ1-2 | NA
TGTGCCACCTCCCCGGGGCCCTACTATCAGCCCCAGCATTTT | CATSPGPYYQPQHF | TRBV19 | many | TRBJ1-5 | NA